This T cell receptor beta chain was captured in a study of OX40 agonist ivuxolimab in advanced cancers. Assay: immunoSEQ multiplex PCR; the TCRdb copy retains only in-frame clones and omits some. The data contain 99,000 or so clones, about 96% of them singletons. CDR1 and CDR2 (germline): SGDLS, YYNGEE. V lost 4 bases to trimming and J lost 3 bases, with 9 bases between them. The CDR3 runs to 13 residues. This TCR derives from an adult with an advanced solid tumor such as melanoma, head and neck, liver or kidney cancer. This specimen consisted of CD4+ or CD8+ T cells sorted from blood, obtained in a trial of the OX40 agonist ivuxolimab. The rearrangement links TRBV9 to TRBJ2-3; D unresolved. CDR3 loop: CASSIRITDTQYF. CDR3 sequence (DNA): TGTGCCAGCAGCATCCGGATAACAGATACGCAGTATTTT. Full variable domain (rest looked up from reference TRBV9 and TRBJ2-3): DSGVTQTPKHLITATGQRVTLRCSPRSGDLSVYWYQQSLDQGLQFLIQYYNGEERAKGNILERFSAQQFPDLHSELNLSSLELGDSALYFCASSIRITDTQYFGPGTRLTVL.